These T cell receptor beta chains were read from a single sample in a study of T cells in Graves' hyperthyroidism and ophthalmopathy. TCRdb redid the calling of the multiplex PCR reads with MiXCR, one entry per CDR3 protein. The table records some 510,000 distinct CDR3 sequences, just over 45% of them present only once. Sequenced sample: peripheral blood or thyroid tissue (not recorded which). The receptor set was obtained from a woman aged 18-29 years with Graves' hyperthyroidism. CDR3s include the opening cysteine and the closing phenylalanine or tryptophan. D genes are given only for firm matches. The size field is filled for only some rows; it gives once, few, many or a size class.

v_gene	j_gene	abundance	d_gene	CDR3nt	CDR3aa
TRBV7-2	TRBJ2-5	.	.	TGTGCCAGCAGCTCCTCGGTGGGATCGGAGACCCAGTACTTC	CASSSSVGSETQYF
TRBV29-1	TRBJ2-7	few	TRBD2	TGCAGCGTTGAACTCTCGGGGAGGGATCGACTAGCGGCAAACTACGAGCAGTACTTC	CSVELSGRDRLAANYEQYF
TRBV2	TRBJ1-5	many	.	TGTGCCAGCAGTGGGGACTACAATCAGCCCCAGCATTTT	CASSGDYNQPQHF
TRBV6-1	TRBJ2-7	.	TRBD2	TGTGCCAGCCGAGAGGGACTAGCGGGACTGCCCTACGAGCAGTACTTC	CASREGLAGLPYEQYF
TRBV10-3	TRBJ1-1	.	.	TGTGCCAGCAGCTACCTATCCGCGAAGGACACTGAAGCTTTCTTT	CASSYLSAKDTEAFF
TRBV19	TRBJ2-6	.	.	TGTGCCAGTAGTATAGATGCAGGACCCCCTGGGGCCAACGTCCTGACTTTC	CASSIDAGPPGANVLTF
TRBV29-1	TRBJ2-2	many	.	TGCAGCGCCTCGTCAGGATCCGGGGAGCTGTTTTTT	CSASSGSGELFF
TRBV20-1	TRBJ2-5	.	.	TGCAGTGCTAGGCCCGAGGACTACCAAGAGACCCAGTACTTC	CSARPEDYQETQYF
TRBV7-2	TRBJ1-3	many	TRBD1	TGTGCCAGCAGCCGGGGGACAGGGCTGAGTGGAAACACCATATATTTT	CASSRGTGLSGNTIYF
TRBV20-1	TRBJ2-2	.	.	TGCAGTGCTAAGGGCAGGGGTGCCGGGGAGCTGTTTTTT	CSAKGRGAGELFF
TRBV19	TRBJ1-4	.	.	TGTGCCAGTAGCCATCGGCGGGGAGACGAAAAACTGTTTTTT	CASSHRRGDEKLFF
TRBV24-1	TRBJ2-5	.	TRBD2	TGTGCCATCAGTGAGCCAGGGACTAGCGGGATAAAATTGACCCAGTACTTC	CAISEPGTSGIKLTQYF
TRBV10-3	TRBJ2-5	many	TRBD2	TGTGCCACGAGAGTAGCGGGTTCACTGGGAGAGACCCAGTACTTC	CATRVAGSLGETQYF
TRBV20-1	TRBJ1-2	once	TRBD1	TGCAGTGGTTCCGGGACAGACCCCTATGGCTACACCTTC	CSGSGTDPYGYTF
TRBV2	TRBJ2-6	.	.	TGTGCCAGCAGTGCCAGAGGGGCTGGGGCCAACGTCCTGACTTTC	CASSARGAGANVLTF
TRBV2	TRBJ2-7	.	.	TGTGCCAGCAGTGAAGACTCGAGCCCCTACGAGCAGTACTTC	CASSEDSSPYEQYF
TRBV20-1	TRBJ1-5	.	.	TGCAGTGCCCCCGACAGCAATCAGCCCCAGCATTTT	CSAPDSNQPQHF
TRBV7-9	TRBJ2-7	once	TRBD1	TGTGCCAGCAGCCAACCGGGACAGGCCGTTTACGAGCAGTACTTC	CASSQPGQAVYEQYF
TRBV7-8	TRBJ2-2	.	.	TGTGCCAGCAGCCCGTGGACCGTCAACACCGGGGAGCTGTTTTTT	CASSPWTVNTGELFF
TRBV10-3	TRBJ2-5	.	.	TGTGCCATCCGGGGGGCAGGGACGCAAGAGACCCAGTACTTC	CAIRGAGTQETQYF
TRBV2	TRBJ2-5	.	.	TGTGCCAGCCCAGGTGAAGAGACCCAGCACTTC	CASPGEETQHF
TRBV20-1	TRBJ1-2	.	TRBD1	TGCAGTGCTGAGACAACCGGGACAGGGGTAAACTATGGCTACACCTTC	CSAETTGTGVNYGYTF
TRBV10-3	TRBJ2-5	once	TRBD2	TGTGCCATCGGTCAGGGGACTAGCGTCGAGACCCAGTACTTC	CAIGQGTSVETQYF
TRBV11-2	TRBJ2-2	once	.	TGTGCCAGCAGCTCCTACCCCGGGGAGCTGTTTTTT	CASSSYPGELFF
TRBV25-1	TRBJ1-1	.	TRBD1	TGTGCCAGCAGTGAGTGGACAGGGAGCACTGAAGCTTTCTTT	CASSEWTGSTEAFF
TRBV29-1	TRBJ1-2	many	.	TGCAGCGTTGATACGATCGGGACACTGACGGATGGCTACACCTTC	CSVDTIGTLTDGYTF
TRBV29-1	TRBJ1-3	.	.	TGCAGCGTTGTAGGCGCAGGGATCGACTCTGGAAACACCATATATTTT	CSVVGAGIDSGNTIYF
TRBV18	TRBJ2-5	few	.	TGTGCCAGCCAGTACCAAGAGACCCAGTACTTC	CASQYQETQYF
TRBV10-3	TRBJ1-6	.	TRBD1	TGTGCCATCAGCTTGGAGACAGGGGAGTCACCCCTCCACTTT	CAISLETGESPLHF
TRBV12-3/TRBV12-4	TRBJ1-5	.	.	TGTGCCAGCAAAGGTCAGCTGTTGAGCAATCAGCCCCAGCATTTT	CASKGQLLSNQPQHF
TRBV12-5	TRBJ2-7	.	.	TGTGCTAGTGGTCCGGACAGAGCCTTGAAGCAGTACTTC	CASGPDRALKQYF
TRBV29-1	TRBJ1-2	.	.	TGCAGCGTTGAAGATTTCCGAGCGGCGGGGGCCTATGGCTACACCTTC	CSVEDFRAAGAYGYTF
TRBV11-2	TRBJ1-2	.	.	TGTGCCAGCAGTCTGCAGGGTCGCTATGGCTACACCTTC	CASSLQGRYGYTF
TRBV6-5	TRBJ1-5	.	.	TGTGCCAGCAGTCGAAGAGACGGCAATCAGCCCCAGCATTTT	CASSRRDGNQPQHF
TRBV2	TRBJ1-1	few	.	TGTGCCAGCAGAGAGACAGGTCCGGGCACTGAAGCTTTCTTT	CASRETGPGTEAFF
TRBV6-6	TRBJ1-6	once	.	TGTGCCAGCAGTTTCAGCCGGGGTAATTCACCCCTCCACTTT	CASSFSRGNSPLHF
TRBV2	TRBJ1-6	once	.	TGTGCCAGCAGTGTGGGGTCGCAGTCCTATAATTCACCCCTCCACTTT	CASSVGSQSYNSPLHF
TRBV10-3	TRBJ1-6	few	.	TGTGCCAGCGGGGACATCGGCAATAATTCACCCCTCCACTTT	CASGDIGNNSPLHF
TRBV11-2	TRBJ1-2	.	.	TGTGCCAGCAGGGCTTTGGTTGGCTACACCTTC	CASRALVGYTF
TRBV20-1	TRBJ2-7	.	.	TGCAGTGTTTTTAGCGGCGAGCAGTACTTC	CSVFSGEQYF
TRBV7-9	TRBJ2-2	once	.	TGTGCCAGCCCCAGGGCGGACGGGGAGCTGTTTTTT	CASPRADGELFF
TRBV2	TRBJ1-3	.	.	TGTGCCAGCGACCGGGACACCATATATTTT	CASDRDTIYF
TRBV9	TRBJ1-3	.	.	TGTGCCAGCAGCACGGACAGTACCAACTCTGGAAACACCATATATTTT	CASSTDSTNSGNTIYF
TRBV9	TRBJ1-2	.	.	TGTGCCAGCAGCCCCAGACCGAACAGTCCGAGAAACTATGGCTACACCTTC	CASSPRPNSPRNYGYTF
TRBV7-9	TRBJ1-1	few	TRBD1	TGTGCCAGCAGCCCCCAGGGGGGGAGCACTGAAGCTTTCTTT	CASSPQGGSTEAFF
TRBV15	TRBJ2-6	once	.	TGTGCCACCAGCTCAGGGACCGGGGGCAACGTCCTGACTTTC	CATSSGTGGNVLTF
TRBV2	TRBJ1-4	many	.	TGTGCCAGCAGTGACAGGACAGTAAATGAAAAACTGTTTTTT	CASSDRTVNEKLFF
TRBV7-9	TRBJ1-6	many	.	TGTGCCAGCAGCACATCGTCAAGGGGAAGGTCACCCCTCCACTTT	CASSTSSRGRSPLHF
TRBV7-2	TRBJ2-7	few	.	TGTGCCAGCAGTCTCATGAGGGATGGCTACGAGCAGTACTTC	CASSLMRDGYEQYF
TRBV2	TRBJ1-2	many	.	TGTGCCAGCAATCACAATCGTGGCTACACCTTC	CASNHNRGYTF
TRBV29-1	TRBJ1-2	.	TRBD1	TGCAGCAGTGACGGACAGGGGGTCGGATATGGCTACACCTTC	CSSDGQGVGYGYTF
TRBV12-3/TRBV12-4	TRBJ2-7	few	.	TGTGCCAGCAGTTTGGGACGTGGGGAGCAGTACTTC	CASSLGRGEQYF
TRBV19	TRBJ1-5	few	.	TGTGCCAGTAGTATGACCCCCGGGGGCAATCAGCCCCAGCATTTT	CASSMTPGGNQPQHF
TRBV2	TRBJ2-5	.	.	TGTGCCAGCTTGGAGGCAGGGTCCCAAGAGACCCAGTACTTC	CASLEAGSQETQYF